This T cell receptor beta chain was obtained from a study of T-cell memory formation after mild COVID-19. Study information: Most TCR clusters belonged to a single donor.

Turning to this clonotype: Its matching antigen is unknown.

Germline V gives CDR1 SGHRS, CDR2 YFSETQ. V lost 3 bases and J 5 bases, leaving 18 bases between the germline ends. This CDR3 has 15 amino acids. The authors produced TCR alpha and TCR beta cDNA libraries with sample barcodes and UMIs by 5'RACE using constant-segment primers. TCRdb independently ran MiXCR on the 5' RACE reads; one entry per CDR3 protein. The sample shows 90,000 to 130,000 distinct CDR3 sequences, 15% to 20% of them seen only once. Study results and limitations: CD4/CD8 balance characterized clones contracting day 15 to 85, and CD4+ skew characterized later expanders. CD8+ contracting clones occupied EMRA, while CD4+ ones occupied mainly CM and EM.

The source material was PBMCs or a T cell subset sorted from them (not recorded which). The chain links TRBV5-1 to TRBJ2-7; D might be TRBD2 (6 bases). The sequence came from a man between 18 and 29 years old who had mild COVID-19 (a few samples of this study predate the infection). Cell type and time point are not known. In nucleotides, the CDR3 is TGCGCCAGCAGCTCCGGAGGGACCTATGAGGACGAGCAGTACTTC. As protein: CASSSGGTYEDEQYF.